A selection of T cell receptor beta chains follows, all from one sample in a study of cytomegalovirus exposure and HLA in healthy donors. The data were produced by immunoSEQ multiplex PCR, yet TCRdb's version contains in-frame clones alone and is incomplete. Of some 130,000 clones in the sample, around 70% were seen once. The sample consisted of PBMCs. The source is a man between 25 and 39 years old in good health and CMV-seronegative. CDR3s include the opening cysteine and the closing phenylalanine or tryptophan. The order of the fields is clone size, D gene, V gene, J gene, CDR3 DNA, CDR3 protein. The D gene is left open where the match is weak. Clone sizes are given selectively: once, few, many, or a class where the clone is expanded.

>-|-|TRBV7-2|TRBJ1-6
TGTGCCAGCAGTTTAGGCTGGGAGGGAGGACCCCTCCACTTT
CASSLGWEGGPLHF
>-|TRBD1|TRBV6-5|TRBJ2-1
TGTGCCAGCAGCTACGGAACCGGGACAGGGTACAATGAGCAGTTCTTC
CASSYGTGTGYNEQFF
>few|-|TRBV19|TRBJ1-2
TGTGCCAGTAGTATCGCCTCGGGGGTCTATGGCTACACCTTC
CASSIASGVYGYTF
>few|-|TRBV6-5|TRBJ1-1
TGTGCCAGCACCCCCTCCCCGAACACTGAAGCTTTCTTT
CASTPSPNTEAFF
>few|-|TRBV6-5|TRBJ2-3
TGTGCCAGCAGAGACTACACAGATACGCAGTATTTT
CASRDYTDTQYF
>-|-|TRBV9|TRBJ2-2
TGTGCCAGCAGCGTAAATGTGGGAGTAGGGACCGGGGAGCTGTTTTTT
CASSVNVGVGTGELFF
>-|TRBD2|TRBV7-2|TRBJ2-3
TGTGCCAGCAGCTTAGTTAGCGGGGGGGCCGGGGATACGCAGTATTTT
CASSLVSGGAGDTQYF
>-|TRBD1|TRBV4-2|TRBJ2-2
TGTGCCAGCAGACAACCTCACAGGGGCCAAACCAGGGCCGGGGAGCTGTTTTTT
CASRQPHRGQTRAGELFF
>-|-|TRBV9|TRBJ1-3
TGTGCCAGCAGCGGGGTTTCAGGTGGAAACACCATATATTTT
CASSGVSGGNTIYF
>-|-|TRBV4-1|TRBJ2-5
TGCGCCAGCAGCTCTAGAGGAGGAGCGGCCCAAGAGACCCAGTACTTC
CASSSRGGAAQETQYF
>-|TRBD2|TRBV10-1|TRBJ2-1
TGCGCCAGCAGTCCTTCCGGGACTAGCTATGAGCAGTTCTTC
CASSPSGTSYEQFF
>-|-|TRBV27|TRBJ1-1
TGTGCCAGCAGTTCATACAGGGAGCGGGAAGGAGAAGCTTTCTTT
CASSSYREREGEAFF
>few|TRBD1|TRBV28|TRBJ1-5
TGTGCCAGCAGATACCCGGGACAGGATTTCCAGCCCCAGCATTTT
CASRYPGQDFQPQHF
>-|TRBD2|TRBV27|TRBJ2-3
TGTGCCAGCAGTTCGATGACTAGCTCGCAGTATTTT
CASSSMTSSQYF
>-|-|TRBV7-7|TRBJ2-1
TGTGCTAGCAGCTTAGCAGAAAGTACGGGGGAGCAGTTCTTC
CASSLAESTGEQFF
>-|TRBD1|TRBV6-5|TRBJ1-2
TGTGCCAGCAGAGGACAGGGCTCCAACTCCTATGGCTACACCTTC
CASRGQGSNSYGYTF
>few|TRBD2|TRBV7-8|TRBJ2-7
TGTGCCAGCAGCCTACTAGCGGGGGGGCCTGAGTACTTC
CASSLLAGGPEYF
>-|-|TRBV6-6|TRBJ1-5
TGTGCCAGCAGTTATCGGCAGGGGAGGGATCAGCCCCAGCATTTT
CASSYRQGRDQPQHF
>-|TRBD1|TRBV18|TRBJ1-4
TGTGCCAGCTCACCAAACAGGGGCGCGGATGAAAAACTGTTTTTT
CASSPNRGADEKLFF
>-|-|TRBV7-2|TRBJ2-7
TGTGCCAGCAGCTTTGGTTCGGACAGCGAAGCCTACGAGCAGTACTTC
CASSFGSDSEAYEQYF
>-|-|TRBV7-3|TRBJ1-1
TGTGCCAGCAGCTTTGAGGACAGAACCCTTGATGAAGCTTTCTTT
CASSFEDRTLDEAFF
>-|-|TRBV5-4|TRBJ2-7
TGTGCCAGCAGTACAGGGAGCGAGCAGTACTTC
CASSTGSEQYF
>-|-|TRBV29-1|TRBJ2-1
TGCAGCGTCGGCTTGCGGGGGCCCTACAATGAGCAGTTCTTC
CSVGLRGPYNEQFF
>-|TRBD1|TRBV7-8|TRBJ2-3
TGTGCCAGCAGCTGGGACAGGGACACAGATACGCAGTATTTT
CASSWDRDTDTQYF
>few|-|TRBV7-8|TRBJ1-2
TGTGCCAGCAGCTTAGCGGGGGCAGGGTATCGTGGCTACACCTTC
CASSLAGAGYRGYTF
>-|-|TRBV27|TRBJ2-7
TGTGCCAGCAGTTTATCCACAGTGCGCGAGCAGTACTTC
CASSLSTVREQYF
>-|-|TRBV5-1|TRBJ2-2
TGCGCCAGCAGCTTGCGGATCTCTAAGGGGTCCGGGGAGCTGTTTTTT
CASSLRISKGSGELFF
>-|-|TRBV12-2|TRBJ2-7
TGTGCAAGTCGCTCTACTTTGCGAGCGGGCCAAAAAACCTACGAGCAGTACTTC
CASRSTLRAGQKTYEQYF
>-|TRBD2|TRBV30|TRBJ2-7
TGTGCCTGGAGCAGCGGGAGATACGAGCAGTACTTC
CAWSSGRYEQYF
>-|-|TRBV14|TRBJ1-1
TGTGCCAGCAGCCCCCTAGAGAACACTGAAGCTTTCTTT
CASSPLENTEAFF
>-|TRBD1|TRBV5-1|TRBJ2-3
TGCGCCAGCAGCTTGGGGACAGGGAACACAGATACGCAGTATTTT
CASSLGTGNTDTQYF
>-|-|TRBV27|TRBJ2-3
TGTGCCAGCACGGGGAACACAGATACGCAGTATTTT
CASTGNTDTQYF
>few|TRBD1|TRBV15|TRBJ2-1
TGTGCCACCAGCTGCCGGACAGGGCGATCCTACAATGAGCAGTTCTTC
CATSCRTGRSYNEQFF
>-|-|TRBV30|TRBJ2-6
TGTGCTGTGGAGGTCGCGGGGGCCAACGTCCTGACTTTC
CAVEVAGANVLTF
>-|-|TRBV30|TRBJ1-1
TGTGCCTGGAGTGTGGGAGATCGCTCGCGAGCTTTCTTT
CAWSVGDRSRAFF
>-|-|TRBV10-2|TRBJ1-4
TGCGCCAGCACGTCCCACCTAGAGGAAAAACTGTTTTTT
CASTSHLEEKLFF
>few|-|TRBV5-1|TRBJ2-7
TGCGCCAGCAGCTTGTTAATTGCGGGGGCAGGGCGTCCCCACTCCTACGAGCAGTACTTC
CASSLLIAGAGRPHSYEQYF
>-|-|TRBV5-1|TRBJ2-5
TGCGCCAGCAGCTTATCAGGGGAAGAGACCCAGTACTTC
CASSLSGEETQYF
>-|-|TRBV28|TRBJ1-1
TGTGCCAGCAGCAGAAGTGCTGAAGCTTTCTTT
CASSRSAEAFF
>once|-|TRBV10-3|TRBJ2-3
TGTGCCATCAGTTATGGACTTTCCACAGATACGCAGTATTTT
CAISYGLSTDTQYF
>-|-|TRBV2|TRBJ1-6
TGTGCCAGCAATCGAGTTAGGGGTGCCCTCCACTTT
CASNRVRGALHF
>once|-|TRBV9|TRBJ1-3
TGTGCCAGCAGCGTAGGCGACACTAGCTACTCTGGAAACACCATATATTTT
CASSVGDTSYSGNTIYF
>-|-|TRBV6-5|TRBJ1-2
TGTGCCAGCAGTTACTTCAACACCAACTATGGCTACACCTTC
CASSYFNTNYGYTF
>-|-|TRBV5-1|TRBJ2-1
TGCGCCAGCAGCTTGTTGACAGGTCCATACAATGAGCAGTTCTTC
CASSLLTGPYNEQFF
>-|TRBD2|TRBV7-2|TRBJ2-5
TGTGCCAGCAGCTTAGATTGGACTAGCGGAGAGACCCAGTACTTC
CASSLDWTSGETQYF
>-|TRBD1|TRBV5-1|TRBJ1-1
TGCGCCAGCAGCTGGCAGGACAGGGGACGAACTGAAGCTTTCTTT
CASSWQDRGRTEAFF
>-|TRBD1|TRBV4-3|TRBJ1-1
TGCGCCAGCAGCACCTTACAGGGGGGCACTGAAGCTTTCTTT
CASSTLQGGTEAFF
>-|-|TRBV9|TRBJ1-6
TGTGCCAGCAGCGTGCAAGGGGGTGGATCACCCCTCCACTTT
CASSVQGGGSPLHF
>-|TRBD1|TRBV7-2|TRBJ1-6
TGTGCCAGCAGCTCCGGGACAGGCCGCTATAATTCACCCCTCCACTTT
CASSSGTGRYNSPLHF